The 4 T cell receptor beta chains given below trace back to one sample, sequenced in a study of T cell clonality in common variable immunodeficiency. Findings and caveats of the study: Reportedly, TCR beta sequences from common variable immunodeficiency showed fewer deletions and N-nucleotide insertions.

No antigens are known for them. Only in-frame clones appear in the TCRdb table, and some are missing; sequencing was by immunoSEQ multiplex PCR. The profile covers roughly 42,000 clones, none occurring a single time. Sample: peripheral blood mononuclear cells. These TCRs come from a human donor with common variable immunodeficiency.

About this clone itself: The read falls 3 residues short of the CDR3 end, and the missing part is taken from the germline J gene. The rearrangement uses TRBV19 and TRBJ2-1, with TRBD2 matching 7 bases. The CDR3 spans 17 residues. Germline V gene data show CDR1 as LNHDA and CDR2 as SQIVND (reference sequence). The ends lost 1 base at V and 0 bases at J; junction bases unmatched: 6. The sequenced CDR3 bases are TGTGCCAGTAGTATAGGGGACTATCGGAGCTCCTACAATGAG. It codes for CASSIGDYRSSYNE. The CDR3 in its entirety is CASSIGDYRSSYNEQFF.

This clone showed up many times. Sequencing ends 3 residues short of the CDR3 end; the germline J gene provides the rest. The chain uses TRBV20-1 and TRBJ2-1; 8 nucleotides line up with TRBD1. Germline trimming cut 5 bases from V and 5 bases from J; bases unmatched to any gene: 5. The length of the CDR3 is 13 residues. Looked up from germline, CDR1 is DFQATT and CDR2 is SNEGSKA (reference sequence). Incomplete CDR3 DNA: TGCAGTGCTCACAGGGGGGTAAACAATGAG. As protein: CSAHRGVNNE. The whole CDR3 sequence is CSAHRGVNNEQFF.

In its sample, this clone was seen many times. The DNA ends 3 residues before the CDR3 does, and the rest of the CDR3 is filled in from the germline J gene. The rearrangement links TRBV29-1 to TRBJ1-1; D remains unclear. Germline CDR1 is SQVTM and CDR2 is ANQGSEA. Trimming took off 4 bases at V and 4 bases at J, with 19 bases between the two ends. This CDR3 has 15 residues. Incomplete CDR3 DNA: TGCAGCGTTGCCGCGATAATGCGATCACGCACTGAA. Protein: CSVAAIMRSRTE. The full CDR3 reads CSVAAIMRSRTEAFF.

CDR3 bases read: TGTGCCAGCAGCTCGGACAGGCCCAATGAG. Its protein is CASSSDRPNE. The entire CDR3 is CASSSDRPNEQFF. The genes are TRBV5-6 and TRBJ2-1, with 7 bases that match TRBD1. Read coverage stops 3 residues before the CDR3 terminus; the germline J gene supplies the remainder. The CDR3 extends over 13 amino acids. Trimming took 3 bases from V and 6 from J; bases not matched to a gene: 3. CDR1 is SGHDT and CDR2 is YYEEEE in the germline V gene.